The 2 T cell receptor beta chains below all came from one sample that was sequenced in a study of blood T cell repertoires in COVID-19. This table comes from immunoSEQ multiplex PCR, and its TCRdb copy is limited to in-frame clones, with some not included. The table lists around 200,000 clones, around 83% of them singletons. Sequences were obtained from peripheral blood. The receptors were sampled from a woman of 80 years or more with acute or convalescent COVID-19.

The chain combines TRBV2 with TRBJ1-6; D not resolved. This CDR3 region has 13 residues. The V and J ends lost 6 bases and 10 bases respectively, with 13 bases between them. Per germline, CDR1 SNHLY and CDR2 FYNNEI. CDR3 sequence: CASRVARTSPLHF. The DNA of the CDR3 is TGTGCCAGCAGGGTAGCTAGAACGTCACCCCTCCACTTT.

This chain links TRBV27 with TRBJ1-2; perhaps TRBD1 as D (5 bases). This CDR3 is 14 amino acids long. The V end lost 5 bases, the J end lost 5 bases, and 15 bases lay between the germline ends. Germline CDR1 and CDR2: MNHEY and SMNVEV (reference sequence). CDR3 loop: CASSPFRQSYGYTF. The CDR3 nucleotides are TGTGCCAGCAGTCCCTTTAGACAGAGTTATGGCTACACCTTC.